This TCR beta chain was sequenced in a study of T cells in Graves' hyperthyroidism and ophthalmopathy (dated by TCRdb to between 2017 and 2020). The study in broad terms: Peripheral blood samples were taken at initial diagnosis, before any treatment was given. To identify distinguishing TCR V-J signatures, a discovery cohort of about 95 patients was used, comprising some 45 with Graves' ophthalmopathy and around 57 with stable Graves' hyperthyroidism. Prospective prediction of ophthalmopathy was tested in an independent validation cohort consisting of under 20 hyperthyroidism patients and over 15 patients who later progressed to ophthalmopathy. The approximately 95 discovery patients were divided at random into training and test sets in a 7:3 ratio. The study also compared thyroid tissue and blood T-cell repertoires from a handful of Graves' hyperthyroidism patients. Following sampling, methimazole starting at 30 mg daily was given to hyperthyroidism patients, and high-dose intravenous methylprednisolone was given to ophthalmopathy patients. The paper reports TCR Vbeta CDR3 sequencing of over 130 peripheral blood samples: 43 ophthalmopathy, fewer than 85 hyperthyroidism and 17 progressor patients.

This clonotype was counted between two and nine times. It has no known antigen specificity. No base qualities exist here, and no much larger clone lies one base off it. What the work shows at the level of the full study, not this receptor alone: A 13 V-J signature model separated ophthalmopathy from stable hyperthyroidism, with approximately 87% sensitivity and 81.08% specificity in cross-validation and 80%/75% in testing. During validation, the model predicted progression to ophthalmopathy a median of about 6.3 months ahead of onset, with around 65% sensitivity and 72% to 80% specificity. No statistical method was used to fix the sample size in advance, and group allocation was not hidden from the investigators. Most expanded thyroid clonotypes (frequency above 0.001) were also found in blood, which suggests that blood repertoires may mirror thyroid immune responses.

From its cysteine to its phenylalanine, the CDR3 spans 19 amino acids. Just CDR3 DNA is preserved here, 57 bases in frame from base 1. The germline V gene (reference sequence) supplies CDR1 DFQATT and CDR2 SNEGSKA. Cut back by 6 bases and 2 bases, the V and J ends lie 29 bases apart. TCR beta CDR3 regions were amplified from RNA transcripts. A first-round RT-PCR of the TCR CDR3 used the HTBI primer set with the Qiagen OneStep RT-PCR kit. Libraries were constructed in a second round of multiplex PCR, after which size selection and purification were performed. Libraries were sequenced paired-end with 100 bp reads on an Illumina HiSeq2000. On the authors' methods: Raw data were processed with SOAPnuke, discarding reads with adapters, uncalled bases, mean Phred below 15, or no exact constant-primer or identifier match. High-quality paired reads were merged with COPE v1.2.5, and unique nucleotide sequences were defined as clonotypes. Clonotypes were aligned to IMGT TRBV, TRBD and TRBJ reference segments using MiTCR v1.1. The analysis was restricted to V-J combinations with a frequency above 0.0001, which together covered 99% to 99.2% of the repertoires. The TCS score was defined as the ratio of F50 (clonal expansion) to E x V (chaos), calculated using BLOSUM62-based TCRdist between CDR3 peptides within each V-J. Welch's t-statistics and random forest reduced some 510 V-J features to 13, which were used in a naive Bayes classifier (R e1071). TCRdb reran the public reads through fastp at Q25 and MiXCR, keeping productive beta chains. For every CDR3 protein sequence, its rows merge into one entry that carries the most common genes and DNA. TCRdb, not the original authors, processed these V and J calls. The sample table shows over 200,000 distinct CDR3 sequences, and about a sixth are seen once. The top ten constitute approximately 46% of the sample.

Graves' hyperthyroidism was defined as stable when no progression to ophthalmopathy occurred over 18 months of follow-up. Hyperthyroidism patients were newly diagnosed, with disease duration under 2 months, and aged 18 to 65 years. Any patient with an uncontrolled infection, another autoimmune disease, pregnancy or lactation was excluded. Diagnoses were based on clinical symptoms, serum thyroxine and TRAb, thyroid ultrasound and orbital computed tomography. PBMCs were separated from roughly 10 ml of fresh peripheral blood using Ficoll-Paque density gradient centrifugation. Total RNA was extracted using Trizol reagent, and RNA quality was assessed on an Agilent 2100 Bioanalyzer.

The chain uses TRBV20-1 and TRBJ2-4, with no confidently assigned D gene. The sequencing sample was made of blood. The receptor was derived from a man aged 45-60 years with Graves' hyperthyroidism. The base sequence is TGCAGTGCAGACGCCACGGTCCCCCCGCTCTTTTTTTCCAAAAACATTCAGTACTTC. This gives the protein CSADATVPPLFFSKNIQYF.